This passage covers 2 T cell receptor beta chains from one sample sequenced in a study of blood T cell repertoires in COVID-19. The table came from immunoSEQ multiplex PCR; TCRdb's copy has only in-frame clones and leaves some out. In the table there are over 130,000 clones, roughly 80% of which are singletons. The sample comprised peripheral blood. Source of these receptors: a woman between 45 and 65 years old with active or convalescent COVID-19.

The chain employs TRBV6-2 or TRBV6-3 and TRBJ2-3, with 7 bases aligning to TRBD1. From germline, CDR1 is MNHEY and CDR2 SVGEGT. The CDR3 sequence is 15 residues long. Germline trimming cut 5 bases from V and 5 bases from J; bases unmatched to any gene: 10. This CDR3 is CASSQRQGPGDTQYF. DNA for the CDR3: TGTGCCAGCAGTCAGAGACAGGGCCCAGGAGATACGCAGTATTTT.

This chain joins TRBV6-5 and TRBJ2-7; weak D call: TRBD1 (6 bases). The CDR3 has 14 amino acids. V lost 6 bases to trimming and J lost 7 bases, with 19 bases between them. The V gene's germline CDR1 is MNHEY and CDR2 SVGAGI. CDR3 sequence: CASRGELDRLEQYF. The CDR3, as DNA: TGTGCCAGCAGGGGAGAACTGGACAGACTGGAGCAGTACTTC.